What follows are 7 T cell receptor beta chains derived from one specimen sequenced in a study of blood T cell repertoires in COVID-19. Measured with immunoSEQ multiplex PCR; TCRdb has only the in-frame clones, and not every one. The sample consists of about 150,000 clones, around four fifths of them appearing once. Source material: PBMCs or T cells enriched from blood (not recorded which). The source of these receptors is a woman between 45 and 60 years old who had recovered from COVID-19.

The CDR3 protein is CASSVGTGVHNEQFF. The CDR3 bases are TGTGCCAGCAGCGTCGGGACAGGGGTGCACAATGAGCAGTTCTTC. The rearrangement uses TRBV9 and TRBJ2-1, with 10 bases aligning to TRBD1. From germline, CDR1 is SGDLS and CDR2 YYNGEE. V trimming: 2 bases; J trimming: 5 bases; junction bases outside the gene matches: 4. The CDR3 runs to 15 residues.

The V and J genes are TRBV5-1 and TRBJ2-5, with D perhaps TRBD1 (6 bases). CDR1 and CDR2 from the germline V gene are SGHRS and YFSETQ. The CDR3 length is 16 residues. V lost 0 bases, J lost 5 bases, and 17 bases lay in between. The CDR3 DNA reads as TGCGCCAGCAGCTTGGGATTAACAGGTGGACAGGAGACCCAGTACTTC. It specifies CASSLGLTGGQETQYF.

The chain employs TRBV9 and TRBJ2-1, with 7 bases fitting TRBD1. CDR3 length equals 15 residues. Germline lookup yields CDR1 SGDLS and CDR2 YYNGEE. The ends lost 4 bases at V and 0 bases at J; junction bases unmatched: 4. The CDR3 spells CASSLGQSSYNEQFF. The CDR3 nucleotides are TGTGCCAGCAGCCTGGGACAGAGCTCCTACAATGAGCAGTTCTTC.

This sequence joins TRBV10-2 and TRBJ2-5; 9 bases agree with TRBD2. Germline V gives CDR1 WSHSY, CDR2 SAAADI. The CDR3 consists of 16 residues. The J segment lost 1 base and the V segment lost 6 bases, leaving 9 bases of the junction unmatched. CDR3 DNA sequence: TGCGCCAGCAGCAGGGGTCTAGCGGGAACCCAAGAGACCCAGTACTTC. Its translation: CASSRGLAGTQETQYF.

V and J are TRBV14 and TRBJ2-5; 8 positions agree with TRBD1. The CDR3 is 16 amino acids. CDR1 SGHDN and CDR2 FVKESK come from the germline V gene. Trimming at V came to 4 bases and at J to 2 bases, leaving 9 bases not matched to a gene. CDR3 bases: TGTGCCAGCAGCCCTTGGACAGGGATGAGACAAGAGACCCAGTACTTC. Protein sequence: CASSPWTGMRQETQYF.

The rearrangement links TRBV9 to TRBJ2-1; perhaps TRBD2 as D (5 bases). Trimming removed 0 bases from V and 10 bases from J, with 23 bases in between. This CDR3 is built from 17 residues. The germline CDR1 and CDR2 sequences are SGDLS and YYNGEE. Here the CDR3 reads CASSVGPGLLSKEEQFF. In DNA, the CDR3 is TGTGCCAGCAGCGTAGGTCCCGGACTCCTGTCTAAGGAGGAGCAGTTCTTC.

The CDR3 loop is CAISESGRAYEQYF. CDR3 bases: TGTGCCATCAGTGAGTCAGGGCGGGCCTACGAGCAGTACTTC. The rearrangement joins TRBV10-3 to TRBJ2-7; possibly TRBD2 for D (5 bases). Germline V gene lookup returns CDR1 ENHRY and CDR2 SYGVKD. The CDR3 covers 14 residues. Trimming shortened V by 0 bases and J by 2 bases, and 8 bases separated the two germline ends.